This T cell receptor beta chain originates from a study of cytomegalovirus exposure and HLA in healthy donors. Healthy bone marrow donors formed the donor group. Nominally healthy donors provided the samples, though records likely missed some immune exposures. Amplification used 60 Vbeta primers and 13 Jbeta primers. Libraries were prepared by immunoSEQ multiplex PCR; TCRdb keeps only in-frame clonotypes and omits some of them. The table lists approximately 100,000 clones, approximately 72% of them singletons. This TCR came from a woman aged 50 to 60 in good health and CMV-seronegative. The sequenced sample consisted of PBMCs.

The CDR3, as DNA: TGTGCCAGCAGTCTAAACAGGGTGGGGGAGACCCAGTACTTC. It is translated as CASSLNRVGETQYF. The rearrangement joins TRBV6-6 to TRBJ2-5; a possible D gene is TRBD1 (6 bases). Trimming left V 5 bases short and J 5 bases short, with 15 bases between. This CDR3 comprises 14 residues. The germline V gene has CDR1 MNHNY and CDR2 SVGAGI (reference sequence).